The present T cell receptor (beta chain) was sequenced within a study of post-analysis software for immune sequencing data. Study-wide results and limits: Among roughly 5 TRBV segments more frequent in patients than controls were TRBV5-6, TRBV5-1 and TRBV20-1.

TCR beta cDNA libraries included unique molecular identifiers. Using its own MiXCR run on the PCR reads, TCRdb lists one record per CDR3 protein. The sample shows around 700,000 distinct CDR3 sequences, approximately 60% of them seen only once. Between the trimmed V and J ends, which lost 1 base and 4 bases, there was a span of 10 bases. The CDR3 extends over 14 amino acids. Germline V CDR1 and CDR2: SGHRS, YFSETQ. Comments on this clonotype: Its specificity is not known.

Specimen: blood. The chain uses TRBV5-1 and TRBJ2-3; D remains unclear. The receptor comes from a girl aged 2-10 years with multiple sclerosis. The CDR3 protein is CASSLPLEADTQYF. The CDR3 nucleotides read TGCGCCAGCAGCTTGCCCTTGGAAGCAGATACGCAGTATTTT.